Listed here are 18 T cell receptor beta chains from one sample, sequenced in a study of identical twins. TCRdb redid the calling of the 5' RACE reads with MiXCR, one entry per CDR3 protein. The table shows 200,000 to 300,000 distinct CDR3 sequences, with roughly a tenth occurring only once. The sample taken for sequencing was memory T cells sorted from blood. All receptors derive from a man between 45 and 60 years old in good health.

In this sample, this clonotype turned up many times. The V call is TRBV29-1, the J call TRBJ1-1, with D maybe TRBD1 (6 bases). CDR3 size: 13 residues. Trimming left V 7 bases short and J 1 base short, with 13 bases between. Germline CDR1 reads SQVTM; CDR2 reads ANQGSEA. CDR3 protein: CSASQGANTEAFF. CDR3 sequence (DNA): TGCAGCGCATCACAGGGCGCGAACACTGAAGCTTTCTTT.

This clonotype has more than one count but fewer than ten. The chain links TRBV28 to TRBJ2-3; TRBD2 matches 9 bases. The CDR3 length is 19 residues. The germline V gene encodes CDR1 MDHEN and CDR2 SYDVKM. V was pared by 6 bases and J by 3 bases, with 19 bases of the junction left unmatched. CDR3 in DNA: TGTGCCAGCAGCCCAGGTCTCGGTCTAGCGGGGCAAAATACAGATACGCAGTATTTT. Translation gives CASSPGLGLAGQNTDTQYF.

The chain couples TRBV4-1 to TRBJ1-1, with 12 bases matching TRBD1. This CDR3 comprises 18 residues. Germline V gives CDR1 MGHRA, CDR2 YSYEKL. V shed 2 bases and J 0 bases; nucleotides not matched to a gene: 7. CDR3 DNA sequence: TGCGCCAGCAGCCAATCGGGGACAGGGGGCCCCCTGAACACTGAAGCTTTCTTT. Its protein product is CASSQSGTGGPLNTEAFF.

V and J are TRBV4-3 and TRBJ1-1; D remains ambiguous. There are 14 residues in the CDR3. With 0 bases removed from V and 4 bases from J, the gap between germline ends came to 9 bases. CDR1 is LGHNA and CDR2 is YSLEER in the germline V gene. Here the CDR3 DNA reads TGCGCCAGCAGCCAAGACTCGGCGGGCACTGAAGCTTTCTTT. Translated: CASSQDSAGTEAFF.

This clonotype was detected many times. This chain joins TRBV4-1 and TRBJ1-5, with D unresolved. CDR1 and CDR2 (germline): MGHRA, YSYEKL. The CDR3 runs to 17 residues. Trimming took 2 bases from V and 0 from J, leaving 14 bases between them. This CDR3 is CASSQFEVWDSNQPQHF. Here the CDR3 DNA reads TGCGCCAGCAGCCAATTCGAGGTGTGGGATAGCAATCAGCCCCAGCATTTT.

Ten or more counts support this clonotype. CDR3 sequence reads: CASSSQGGRKNEQYF. The CDR3, as DNA: TGTGCCAGCAGTTCACAGGGGGGGAGAAAAAACGAGCAGTACTTC. The chain has TRBV12-3 or TRBV12-4 and TRBJ2-7; a possible D gene is TRBD1 (8 bases). Trimming removed 4 bases at V and 5 bases at J, with 18 bases between. The CDR3 extends over 15 amino acids.

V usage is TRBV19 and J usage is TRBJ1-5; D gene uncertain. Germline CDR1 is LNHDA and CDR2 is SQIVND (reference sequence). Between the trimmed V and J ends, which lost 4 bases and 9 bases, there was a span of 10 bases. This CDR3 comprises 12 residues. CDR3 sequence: CASSKLGLPQHF. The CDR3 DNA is TGTGCCAGTAGTAAGTTGGGTCTGCCCCAGCATTTT. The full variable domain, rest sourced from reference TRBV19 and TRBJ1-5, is DGGITQSPKYLFRKEGQNVTLSCEQNLNHDAMYWYRQDPGQGLRLIYYSQIVNDFQKGDIAEGYSVSREKKESFPLTVTSAQKNPTAFYLCASSKLGLPQHFGDGTRLSIL.

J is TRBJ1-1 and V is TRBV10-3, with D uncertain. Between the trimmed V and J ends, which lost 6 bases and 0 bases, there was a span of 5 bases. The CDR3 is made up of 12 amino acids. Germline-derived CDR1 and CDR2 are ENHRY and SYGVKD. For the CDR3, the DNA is TGTGCCATCAGGCAAATGAACACTGAAGCTTTCTTT. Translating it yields CAIRQMNTEAFF.

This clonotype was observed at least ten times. DNA of the CDR3: TGTGCCAGCAGCGGGCAGGGTATCGGGTCCTACAATGAGCAGTTCTTC. Protein product: CASSGQGIGSYNEQFF. V is TRBV5-6 and J is TRBJ2-1; the D gene is possibly TRBD1 (5 bases). The ends were cut back, 4 bases at V and 1 base at J, with 15 bases in the middle. Looked up from germline, CDR1 is SGHDT and CDR2 is YYEEEE. This CDR3 is built from 16 residues.

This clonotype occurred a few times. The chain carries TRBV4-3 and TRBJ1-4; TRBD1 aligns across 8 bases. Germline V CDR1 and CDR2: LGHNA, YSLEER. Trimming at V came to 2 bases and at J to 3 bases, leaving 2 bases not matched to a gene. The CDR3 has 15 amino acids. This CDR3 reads CASSQQGASNEKLFF. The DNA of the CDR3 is TGCGCCAGCAGCCAACAGGGGGCCTCTAATGAAAAACTGTTTTTT.

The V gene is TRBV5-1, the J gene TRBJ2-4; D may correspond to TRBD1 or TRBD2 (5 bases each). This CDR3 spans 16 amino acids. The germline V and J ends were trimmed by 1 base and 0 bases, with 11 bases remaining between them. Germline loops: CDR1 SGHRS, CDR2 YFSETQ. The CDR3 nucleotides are TGCGCCAGCAGCTTGTCGGGGACCCTAGCCAAAAACATTCAGTACTTC. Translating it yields CASSLSGTLAKNIQYF.

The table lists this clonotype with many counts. CDR3 region: CASSAGTANSPLHF. Here the CDR3 DNA reads TGTGCCAGCAGTGCCGGGACAGCAAATTCACCCCTCCACTTT. This rearrangement joins TRBV2 to TRBJ1-6, with 7 bases lining up with TRBD1. J gave up 7 bases and V 4 bases, and 4 bases lay outside the gene matches. This CDR3 has 14 amino acids. Germline CDR1 reads SNHLY; CDR2 reads FYNNEI.

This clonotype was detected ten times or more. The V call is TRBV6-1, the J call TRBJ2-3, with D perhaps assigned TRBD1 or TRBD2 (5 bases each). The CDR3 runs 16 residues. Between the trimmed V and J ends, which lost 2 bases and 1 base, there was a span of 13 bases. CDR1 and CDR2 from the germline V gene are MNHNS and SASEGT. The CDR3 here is CASSERPGPRTDTQYF. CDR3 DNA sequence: TGTGCCAGCAGTGAAAGACCGGGACCCCGCACAGATACGCAGTATTTT.

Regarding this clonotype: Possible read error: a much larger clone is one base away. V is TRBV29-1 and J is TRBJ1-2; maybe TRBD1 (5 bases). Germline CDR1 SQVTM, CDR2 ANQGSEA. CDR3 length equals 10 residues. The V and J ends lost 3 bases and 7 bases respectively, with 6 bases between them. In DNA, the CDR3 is TGCAGCGTTGACAGGGCTGGCTACACCTTC. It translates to CSVDRAGYTF. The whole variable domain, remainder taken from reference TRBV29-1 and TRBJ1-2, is SAVISQKPSRDICQRGTSLTIQCQVDSQVTMMFWYRQQPGQSLTLIATANQGSEATYESGFVIDKFPISRPNLTFSTLTVSNMSPEDSSIYLCSVDRAGYTFGSGTRLTVV.

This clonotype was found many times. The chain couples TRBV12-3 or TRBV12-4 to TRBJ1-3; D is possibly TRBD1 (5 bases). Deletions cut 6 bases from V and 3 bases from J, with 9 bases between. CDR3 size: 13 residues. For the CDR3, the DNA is TGTGCCAGCAGGGTTGGGGGTGGAAACACCATATATTTT. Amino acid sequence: CASRVGGGNTIYF.

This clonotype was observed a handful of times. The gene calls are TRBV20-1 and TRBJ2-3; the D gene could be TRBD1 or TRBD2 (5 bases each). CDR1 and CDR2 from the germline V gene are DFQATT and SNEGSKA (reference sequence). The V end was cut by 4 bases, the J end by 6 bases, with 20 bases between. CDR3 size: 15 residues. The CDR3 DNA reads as TGCAGTGCTACACCGACGGGGACCCCTCCTGATACGCAGTATTTT. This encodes CSATPTGTPPDTQYF.

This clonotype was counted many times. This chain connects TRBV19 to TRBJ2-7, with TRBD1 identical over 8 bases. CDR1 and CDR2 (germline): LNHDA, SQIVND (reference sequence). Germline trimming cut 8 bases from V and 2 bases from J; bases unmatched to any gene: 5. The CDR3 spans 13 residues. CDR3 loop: CASGTGEAYEQYF. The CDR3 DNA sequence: TGTGCCAGTGGGACAGGAGAAGCCTACGAGCAGTACTTC.

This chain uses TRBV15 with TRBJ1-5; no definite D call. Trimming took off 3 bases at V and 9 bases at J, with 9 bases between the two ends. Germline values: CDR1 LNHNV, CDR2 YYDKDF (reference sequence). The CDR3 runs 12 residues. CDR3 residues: CATSRIDGPQHF. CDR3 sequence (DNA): TGTGCCACCAGCAGGATCGACGGGCCCCAGCATTTT.